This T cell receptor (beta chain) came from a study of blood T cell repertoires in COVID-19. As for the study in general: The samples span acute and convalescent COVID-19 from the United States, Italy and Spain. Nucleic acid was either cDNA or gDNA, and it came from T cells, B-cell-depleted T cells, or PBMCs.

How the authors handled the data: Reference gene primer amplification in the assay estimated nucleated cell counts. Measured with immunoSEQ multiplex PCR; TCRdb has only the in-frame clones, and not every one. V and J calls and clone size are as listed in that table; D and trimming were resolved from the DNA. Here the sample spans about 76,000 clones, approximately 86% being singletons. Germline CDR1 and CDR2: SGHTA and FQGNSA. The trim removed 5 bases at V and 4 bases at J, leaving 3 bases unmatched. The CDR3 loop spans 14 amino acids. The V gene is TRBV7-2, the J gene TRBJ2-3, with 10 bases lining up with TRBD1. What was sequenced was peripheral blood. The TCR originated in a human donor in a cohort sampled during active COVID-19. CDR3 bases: TGTGCCAGCAGCCCAGGACAGGGGGCAGATACGCAGTATTTT. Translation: CASSPGQGADTQYF.